This TCR beta chain was sequenced in a study of blood T cells in healthy people across ages. About the research overall: Roughly one uniquely barcoded beta molecule per two T cells was captured.

This clonotype has a handful of counts. Its antigen is not known. Study findings and constraints: CMV status of donors was not determined, possibly confounding expanded clonotype changes. Higher naive T cell percentage went strongly together with higher TCR beta diversity. Naive CD4+ cell counts and diversity both ran higher in long-lived than in aged donors.

Germline trimming cut 4 bases from V and 3 bases from J; bases unmatched to any gene: 3. The CDR3 length is 14 residues. From germline, CDR1 is MNHNS and CDR2 SASEGT. Combining a sample-barcoded 5' primer with a J-beta primer mix, a second PCR ran for roughly 6 to 12 cycles. TCRdb passed the 5' RACE reads through MiXCR, listing each CDR3 protein once. The sample yields 1.6 million or so distinct CDR3 sequences, about 35% seen once. This chain joins TRBV6-1 and TRBJ1-5, with TRBD1 identical over 7 bases. Sequencing input: blood. This TCR came from a woman in her thirties in good health. The CDR3 region is CASSATGTNQPQHF. CDR3 DNA: TGTGCCAGCAGTGCGACAGGGACCAATCAGCCCCAGCATTTT.